This T cell receptor (beta chain) was identified in a study of cytomegalovirus exposure and HLA in healthy donors. General study points: Later examination showed HLA-associated TCR beta chains had greater clonal expansion than equally common others. The authors later found TCR association rates varying by HLA locus, with DRB1 most and HLA-C fewest. Donor immune exposure was known only as CMV serostatus.

The donors, nominally healthy at sampling, likely had unrecorded immune exposures. As regards this clone: The antigen is undetermined.

The primer mix had 60 Vbeta and 13 Jbeta primers. The table came from immunoSEQ multiplex PCR; TCRdb's copy has only in-frame clones and leaves some out. The table shows about 220,000 clones, with 60% to 80% occurring only once. The sequencing sample was made of PBMCs. This TCR was sampled from a male donor in good health and CMV-seronegative.

As DNA, the CDR3 is TGTGCCAGCAGTTACTCATCCAGGGTAGGCGCTGAAGCTTTCTTT. It specifies CASSYSSRVGAEAFF. The V and J genes are TRBV6-5 and TRBJ1-1; tentatively, D is TRBD1 (5 bases). Trimming stripped 0 bases from V and 6 bases from J, with 14 bases between. The CDR3 is 15 residues long. CDR1 is MNHEY, CDR2 SVGAGI, per germline.